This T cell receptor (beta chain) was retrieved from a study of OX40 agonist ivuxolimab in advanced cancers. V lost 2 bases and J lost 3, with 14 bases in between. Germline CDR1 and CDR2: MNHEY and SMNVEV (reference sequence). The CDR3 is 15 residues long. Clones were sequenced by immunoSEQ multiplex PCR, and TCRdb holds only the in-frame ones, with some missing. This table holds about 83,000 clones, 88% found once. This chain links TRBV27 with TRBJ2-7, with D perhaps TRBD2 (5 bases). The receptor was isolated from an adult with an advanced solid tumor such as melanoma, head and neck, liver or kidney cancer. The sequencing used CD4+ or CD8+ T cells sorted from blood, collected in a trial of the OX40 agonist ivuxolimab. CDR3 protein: CASSLSQAGLYEQYF. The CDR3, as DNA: TGTGCCAGCAGTTTAAGTCAGGCAGGACTCTACGAGCAGTACTTC.